A single sample is the source of the 21 T cell receptor beta chains below, sequenced in a study of T cells in Graves' hyperthyroidism and ophthalmopathy. Amplified TCR beta CDR3 regions came from RNA transcripts. Using the HTBI primer set, a first-round RT-PCR was run on the TCR CDR3. TCRdb reprocessed the multiplex PCR reads via MiXCR and lists one record per CDR3 protein. Of 250,000 to 350,000 distinct CDR3 sequences detected, 16% appear once; the ten largest clones hold around 33%. Sequenced: blood. These receptors were collected from a man aged 30 to 39 with Graves' hyperthyroidism.

Many counts were recorded for this clonotype. This chain uses TRBV30 with TRBJ2-1; 11 bases are shared with TRBD2. The germline V gene has CDR1 GTSNPN and CDR2 SVGIG (reference sequence). The trim removed 3 bases at V and 6 bases at J, leaving 4 bases unmatched. CDR3 length: 14 residues. CDR3 protein: CAWRTSGVINEQFF. In nucleotides, the CDR3 is TGTGCCTGGAGGACTAGCGGGGTTATCAATGAGCAGTTCTTC. Combining the CDR3 with reference TRBV30 and TRBJ2-1 gives the whole variable domain SQTIHQWPATLVQPVGSPLSLECTVEGTSNPNLYWYRQAAGRGLQLLFYSVGIGQISSEVPQNLSASRPQDRQFILSSKKLLLSDSGFYLCAWRTSGVINEQFFGPGTRLTVL.

The CDR3 loop is CSVGGTDHLREQYF. Here the CDR3 DNA reads TGCAGCGTGGGGGGGACAGACCATCTACGAGAGCAGTACTTC. The genes are TRBV29-1 and TRBJ2-7; possibly TRBD1 or TRBD2 for D (7 bases each). The V gene lost 6 bases and the J gene lost 7 bases, with 22 bases spanning the gap. The CDR3 sequence is 14 residues long. Germline CDR1 and CDR2: SQVTM and ANQGSEA.

This clonotype was detected ten times or more. This sequence joins TRBV12-3 or TRBV12-4 and TRBJ2-7; tentatively, D is TRBD1 or TRBD2 (5 bases each). This CDR3 has 13 amino acids. With 6 bases removed from V and 5 bases from J, the gap between germline ends came to 14 bases. The CDR3 nucleotides are TGTGCCAGCAGCGAGGTATGGGGACACGAGCAGTACTTC. Its protein is CASSEVWGHEQYF.

The V call is TRBV19, the J call TRBJ1-1; 7 nucleotides agree with TRBD1. V gave up 6 bases and J gave up 7 bases; unmatched junction bases: 8. CDR1 is LNHDA and CDR2 is SQIVND in the germline V gene (reference sequence). The CDR3 runs 13 residues. Here the CDR3 reads CASSTSGGNEAFF. The DNA for the CDR3 is TGTGCCAGTAGCACCTCAGGGGGTAATGAAGCTTTCTTT.

The chain joins TRBV6-5 to TRBJ2-5, with no clear D. Germline values: CDR1 MNHEY, CDR2 SVGAGI. The CDR3 is 14 residues long. The V end lost 2 bases, the J end lost 1 base, and 8 bases lay between the germline ends. In DNA, the CDR3 is TGTGCCAGCAGTTACACGGGCCTCCAAGAGACCCAGTACTTC. It encodes CASSYTGLQETQYF.

This clonotype was found a few times. The chain carries TRBV29-1 and TRBJ2-1; 7 bases are a match to TRBD2. This CDR3 spans 11 amino acids. CDR1 and CDR2 from the germline V gene are SQVTM and ANQGSEA. CDR3 amino acids: CSGAGVNEQFF. CDR3 in DNA: TGCAGTGGGGCGGGAGTGAATGAGCAGTTCTTC.

The gene calls are TRBV5-1 and TRBJ2-5; D remains unclear. Germline assignment: CDR1 SGHRS and CDR2 YFSETQ. The CDR3 runs 15 residues. V was pared by 1 base and J by 5 bases, with 15 bases between. CDR3 residues: CASSLIGTMEETQYF. DNA for the CDR3: TGCGCCAGCAGCTTGATCGGCACAATGGAGGAGACCCAGTACTTC.

The chain has TRBV19 and TRBJ1-3; D gene uncertain. The germline gives CDR1 LNHDA, CDR2 SQIVND (reference sequence). This CDR3 region has 16 residues. Trimming stripped 4 bases from V and 1 base from J, with 14 bases between. In DNA, the CDR3 is TGTGCCAGTAGTACACCCGAGGGTCTTTCTGGAAACACCATATATTTT. Translated, it gives CASSTPEGLSGNTIYF.

This clonotype was observed a single time. This sequence joins TRBV27 and TRBJ2-5; no reliable D call. Trimming cost V 5 bases and J 5 bases, with 15 bases left between them. This CDR3 contains 14 residues. Germline CDR1 and CDR2: MNHEY and SMNVEV (reference sequence). CDR3 region: CASSDVDGWETQYF. In DNA, the CDR3 is TGTGCCAGCAGTGATGTGGACGGGTGGGAGACCCAGTACTTC.

This clonotype appeared many times. This chain links TRBV18 with TRBJ1-5, with a tentative D call TRBD1 (5 bases). The CDR3 has 15 amino acids. CDR1 is KGHSH, CDR2 LQKENI, per germline. Trimming shortened V by 3 bases and J by 0 bases, and 9 bases separated the two germline ends. The CDR3 DNA reads as TGTGCCAGCTCACCCGACAGAATTAGCAATCAGCCCCAGCATTTT. As protein: CASSPDRISNQPQHF. Looking up the rest from reference TRBV18 and TRBJ1-5 gives the full variable domain: NAGVMQNPRHLVRRRGQEARLRCSPMKGHSHVYWYRQLPEEGLKFMVYLQKENIIDESGMPKERFSAEFPKEGPSILRIQQVVRGDSAAYFCASSPDRISNQPQHFGDGTRLSIL.

This clonotype occurred many times. V usage is TRBV2 and J usage is TRBJ2-1; TRBD1 is a possible D gene (5 bases). CDR3 length: 13 amino acids. V was cut by 7 bases and J by 6 bases, with 13 bases left in between. Per the germline V gene, CDR1 is SNHLY and CDR2 is FYNNEI. CDR3 amino acids: CASKAGHFNEQFF. The CDR3 nucleotides are TGTGCCAGCAAGGCAGGGCATTTCAATGAGCAGTTCTTC.

This clonotype was observed many times. The rearrangement links TRBV20-1 to TRBJ2-7, with 7 positions matching TRBD1. V was pared by 6 bases and J by 3 bases, with 5 bases of the junction left unmatched. Germline V gene lookup returns CDR1 DFQATT and CDR2 SNEGSKA (reference sequence). This CDR3 is 12 amino acids long. The CDR3 sequence: CSAEGQHYEQYF. The CDR3 DNA reads TGCAGTGCCGAGGGACAGCACTACGAGCAGTACTTC.

In this sample, this clonotype turned up a few times. The chain recombines TRBV5-1 with TRBJ2-3; 9 bases fit TRBD2. Germline assignment: CDR1 SGHRS and CDR2 YFSETQ. The CDR3 has 15 amino acids. J lost 5 bases, V lost 0 bases, and 4 bases had no gene match. CDR3 DNA sequence: TGCGCCAGCAGCTTGGAGGGACTAGCTGGAGATACGCAGTATTTT. It encodes CASSLEGLAGDTQYF. Complete variable domain (other parts from reference TRBV5-1 and TRBJ2-3): KAGVTQTPRYLIKTRGQQVTLSCSPISGHRSVSWYQQTPGQGLQFLFEYFSETQRNKGNFPGRFSGRQFSNSRSEMNVSTLELGDSALYLCASSLEGLAGDTQYFGPGTRLTVL.

This clonotype was seen a few times. The chain recombines TRBV19 with TRBJ2-2; maybe TRBD2 (5 bases). The CDR3 is made up of 15 amino acids. CDR1 and CDR2 (germline): LNHDA, SQIVND (reference sequence). V lost 6 bases and J 5 bases, leaving 16 bases between the germline ends. CDR3 sequence (DNA): TGTGCCAGTAGACCGGGATCGGTGGGTACCGGGGAGCTGTTTTTT. It yields the protein CASRPGSVGTGELFF.

A few counts support this clonotype. The V call is TRBV6-1, the J call TRBJ2-1; unclear D gene. The V and J ends lost 6 bases and 1 base respectively, with 10 bases between them. The germline gives CDR1 MNHNS, CDR2 SASEGT. The CDR3 contains 14 residues. This CDR3 reads CASRSHLSYNEQFF. Written as DNA, the CDR3 is TGTGCCAGCAGGAGCCACCTTTCCTACAATGAGCAGTTCTTC.

To note about this clonotype: A read error may explain this, as a much larger clone is one base away. This chain connects TRBV28 to TRBJ1-6, with D maybe TRBD1 (6 bases). Germline lookup yields CDR1 MDHEN and CDR2 SYDVKM. CDR3 length equals 16 residues. The CDR3: CASSLNGGARNSPFHF. The DNA of the CDR3 is TGTGCCAGCAGTTTAAATGGGGGCGCGAGGAATTCACCCTTCCACTTT.

This rearrangement joins TRBV7-9 to TRBJ2-3; 8 bases are a match to TRBD2. This CDR3 contains 17 residues. The germline CDR1 and CDR2 sequences are SEHNR and FQNEAQ (reference sequence). J lost 2 bases, V lost 8 bases, and 15 bases had no gene match. The CDR3 DNA reads TGTGCCAGCCTCTACACAACAGCGGGAGTTTACACAGATACGCAGTATTTT. It yields the protein CASLYTTAGVYTDTQYF.

Ten or more counts support this clonotype. The chain couples TRBV18 to TRBJ1-5; no clear D gene. The CDR3 is 15 amino acids. Germline V gene lookup returns CDR1 KGHSH and CDR2 LQKENI. V gave up 2 bases and J gave up 6 bases, with 14 bases separating them. The CDR3 DNA reads as TGTGCCAGCTCACCAGAGTACAGTCAATTTCAGCCCCAGCATTTT. Translating it yields CASSPEYSQFQPQHF.

Concerning this clonotype itself: This may come from a read error, since a much larger clone is one base off. No DNA is shown, since the ends of the CDR3 on it are uncertain; the CDR3 is the one TCRdb lists. J is TRBJ2-1 and V is TRBV5-1; TRBD2 was called by the table and not checked on the DNA. Germline V gives CDR1 SGHRS, CDR2 YFSETQ. The CDR3 is 14 amino acids in total, end residues counted. The CDR3 sequence is CASSSGRPGNEQFF.

This clonotype has at least ten counts. The chain links TRBV28 to TRBJ2-7; 9 bases fit TRBD1. V lost 7 bases, J lost 5 bases, and 12 bases stayed unmatched. The CDR3 consists of 15 residues. Germline V gene data show CDR1 as MDHEN and CDR2 as SYDVKM. The DNA of the CDR3 is TGTGCCAGCACCCCTGGGGACAGGGCCTTGGACGAGCAGTACTTC. Translation: CASTPGDRALDEQYF.

In its sample, this clonotype was seen a few times. Given a much more abundant clone one base away, this may be a read error. The V gene is TRBV5-6, the J gene TRBJ2-7; D is perhaps TRBD2 (6 bases). CDR3 length: 15 amino acids. Germline lookup yields CDR1 SGHDT and CDR2 YYEEEE. The chain's CDR3 is CTSSLPRDGGDEQYF. CDR3 in DNA: TGTACCAGCAGCCTCCCCCGGGACGGCGGGGACGAGCAGTACTTC.